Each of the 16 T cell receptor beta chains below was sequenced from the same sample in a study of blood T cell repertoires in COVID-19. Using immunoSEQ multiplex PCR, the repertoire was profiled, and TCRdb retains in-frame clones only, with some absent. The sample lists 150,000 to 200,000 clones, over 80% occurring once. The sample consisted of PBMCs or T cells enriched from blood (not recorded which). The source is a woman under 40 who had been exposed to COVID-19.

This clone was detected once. CDR3 sequence (DNA): TGTGCCAGCAGTTACTCCCTAGCGGGGACCACTAAACTGAGCTCCTACAATGAGCAGTTCTTC. Translation gives CASSYSLAGTTKLSSYNEQFF. The rearrangement uses TRBV6-2 or TRBV6-3 and TRBJ2-1; 9 nucleotides match TRBD2. The CDR3 extends over 21 amino acids. Germline CDR1 and CDR2: MNHEY and SVGEGT. J lost 0 bases, V lost 0 bases, and 15 bases had no gene match.

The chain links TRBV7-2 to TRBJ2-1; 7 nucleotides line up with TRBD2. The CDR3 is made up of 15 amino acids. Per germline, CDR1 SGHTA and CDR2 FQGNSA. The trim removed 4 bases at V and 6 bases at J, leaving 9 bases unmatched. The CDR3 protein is CASSSWLAVTNEQFF. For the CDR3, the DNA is TGTGCCAGCAGCTCGTGGCTAGCGGTAACCAATGAGCAGTTCTTC.

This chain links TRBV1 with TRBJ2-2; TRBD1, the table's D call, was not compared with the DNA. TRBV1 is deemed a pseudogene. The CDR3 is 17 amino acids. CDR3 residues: CTSSPAPSCVQAGELFF. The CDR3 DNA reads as TGCACCAGCAGCCCAGCCCCCTCATGCGTGCAGGCCGGGGAGCTGTTTTTT.

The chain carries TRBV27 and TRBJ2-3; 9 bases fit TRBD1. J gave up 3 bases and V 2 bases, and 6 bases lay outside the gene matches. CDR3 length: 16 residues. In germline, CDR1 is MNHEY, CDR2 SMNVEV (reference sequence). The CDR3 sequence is CASSLLSGQGTDTQYF. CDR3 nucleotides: TGTGCCAGCAGTTTACTCTCGGGACAGGGAACAGATACGCAGTATTTT.

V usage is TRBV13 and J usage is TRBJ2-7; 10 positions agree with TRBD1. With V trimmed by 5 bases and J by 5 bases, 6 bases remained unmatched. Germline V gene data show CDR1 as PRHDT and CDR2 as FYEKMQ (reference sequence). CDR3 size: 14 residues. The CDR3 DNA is TGTGCCAGCAGCCCGCCGGGACAGGGGAACGAGCAGTACTTC. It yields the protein CASSPPGQGNEQYF.

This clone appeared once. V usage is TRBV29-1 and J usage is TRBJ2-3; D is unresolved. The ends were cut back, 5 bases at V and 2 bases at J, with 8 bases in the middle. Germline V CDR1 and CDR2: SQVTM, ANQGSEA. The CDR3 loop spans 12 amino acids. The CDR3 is CSVSKITDTQYF. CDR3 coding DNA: TGCAGCGTTAGCAAGATCACAGATACGCAGTATTTT.

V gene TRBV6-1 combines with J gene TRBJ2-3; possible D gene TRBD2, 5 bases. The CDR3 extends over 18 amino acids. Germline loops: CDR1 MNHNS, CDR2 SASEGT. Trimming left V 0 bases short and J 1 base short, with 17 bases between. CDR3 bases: TGTGCCAGCAGTGAAGCGCGAATAAGGGAGAGGGGCACAGATACGCAGTATTTT. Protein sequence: CASSEARIRERGTDTQYF.

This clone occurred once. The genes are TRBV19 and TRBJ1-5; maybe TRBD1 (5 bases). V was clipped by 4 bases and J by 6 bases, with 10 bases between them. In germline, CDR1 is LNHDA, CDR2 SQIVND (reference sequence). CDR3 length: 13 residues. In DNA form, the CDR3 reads TGTGCCAGTAGTAGCCGCAGGGTTCAGCCCCAGCATTTT. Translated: CASSSRRVQPQHF.

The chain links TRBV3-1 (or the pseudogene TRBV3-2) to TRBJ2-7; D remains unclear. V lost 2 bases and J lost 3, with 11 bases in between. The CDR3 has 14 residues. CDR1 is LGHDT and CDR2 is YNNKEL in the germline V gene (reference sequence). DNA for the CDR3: TGTGCCAGCAGCCAAAACCTCGCAGTCTACGAGCAGTACTTC. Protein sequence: CASSQNLAVYEQYF.

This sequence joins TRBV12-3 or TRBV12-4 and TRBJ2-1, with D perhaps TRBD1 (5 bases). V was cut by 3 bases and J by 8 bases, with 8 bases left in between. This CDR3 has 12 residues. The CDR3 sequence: CASSLKGYEQFF. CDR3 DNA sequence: TGTGCCAGCAGTTTGAAGGGGTATGAGCAGTTCTTC.

The CDR3 coding sequence is TGTGCCATCAGTGAGTCGATGGTCGGGAACTTCAATCAGCCCCAGCATTTT. This translates into CAISESMVGNFNQPQHF. The rearrangement joins TRBV10-3 to TRBJ1-5; D call uncertain. The CDR3 has 17 amino acids. Trimming left V 0 bases short and J 3 bases short, with 15 bases between. Germline V lookup: CDR1 ENHRY, CDR2 SYGVKD.

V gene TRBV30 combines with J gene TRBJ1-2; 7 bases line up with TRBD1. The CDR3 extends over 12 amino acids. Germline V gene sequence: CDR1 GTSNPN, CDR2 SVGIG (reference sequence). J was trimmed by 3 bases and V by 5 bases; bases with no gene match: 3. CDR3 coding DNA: TGTGCCTGGGTAGGGACAGACTATGGCTACACCTTC. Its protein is CAWVGTDYGYTF.

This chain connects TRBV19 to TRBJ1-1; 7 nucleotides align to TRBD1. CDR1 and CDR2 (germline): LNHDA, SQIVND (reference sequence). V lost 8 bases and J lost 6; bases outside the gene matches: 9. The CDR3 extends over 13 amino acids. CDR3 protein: CASVGQAAPEAFF. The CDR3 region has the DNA TGTGCCAGTGTAGGACAGGCGGCTCCTGAAGCTTTCTTT. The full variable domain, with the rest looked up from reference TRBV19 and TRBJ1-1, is DGGITQSPKYLFRKEGQNVTLSCEQNLNHDAMYWYRQDPGQGLRLIYYSQIVNDFQKGDIAEGYSVSREKKESFPLTVTSAQKNPTAFYLCASVGQAAPEAFFGQGTRLTVV.

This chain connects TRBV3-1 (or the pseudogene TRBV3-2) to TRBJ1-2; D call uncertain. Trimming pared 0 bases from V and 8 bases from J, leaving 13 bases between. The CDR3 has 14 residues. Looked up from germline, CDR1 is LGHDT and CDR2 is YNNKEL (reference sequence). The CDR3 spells CASSQDRPGRGYTF. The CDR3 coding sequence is TGTGCCAGCAGCCAAGACAGGCCTGGCAGAGGCTACACCTTC.

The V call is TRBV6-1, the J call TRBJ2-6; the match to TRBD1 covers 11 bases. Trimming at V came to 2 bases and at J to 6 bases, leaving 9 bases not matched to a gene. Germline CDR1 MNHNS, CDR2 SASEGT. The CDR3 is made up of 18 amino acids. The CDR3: CASSESDRGRTTANVLTF. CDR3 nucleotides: TGTGCCAGCAGTGAATCGGACAGGGGGCGGACGACGGCCAACGTCCTGACTTTC.

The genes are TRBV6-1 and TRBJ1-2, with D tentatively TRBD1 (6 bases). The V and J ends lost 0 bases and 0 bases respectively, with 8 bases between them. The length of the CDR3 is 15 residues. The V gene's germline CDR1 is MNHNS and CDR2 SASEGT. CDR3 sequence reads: CASSEAWGPNYGYTF. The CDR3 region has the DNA TGTGCCAGCAGTGAAGCATGGGGGCCTAACTATGGCTACACCTTC.